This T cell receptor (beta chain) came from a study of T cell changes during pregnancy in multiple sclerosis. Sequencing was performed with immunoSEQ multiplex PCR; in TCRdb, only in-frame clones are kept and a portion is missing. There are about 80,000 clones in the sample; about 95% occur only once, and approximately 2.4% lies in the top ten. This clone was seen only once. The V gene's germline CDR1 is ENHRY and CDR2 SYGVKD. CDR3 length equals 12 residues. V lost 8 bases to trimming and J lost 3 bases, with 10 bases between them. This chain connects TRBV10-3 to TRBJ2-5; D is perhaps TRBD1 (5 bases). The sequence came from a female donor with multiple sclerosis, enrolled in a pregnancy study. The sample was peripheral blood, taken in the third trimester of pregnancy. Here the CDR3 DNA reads TGTGCCATCTCAGGGAATAAAGAGACCCAGTACTTC. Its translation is CAISGNKETQYF.